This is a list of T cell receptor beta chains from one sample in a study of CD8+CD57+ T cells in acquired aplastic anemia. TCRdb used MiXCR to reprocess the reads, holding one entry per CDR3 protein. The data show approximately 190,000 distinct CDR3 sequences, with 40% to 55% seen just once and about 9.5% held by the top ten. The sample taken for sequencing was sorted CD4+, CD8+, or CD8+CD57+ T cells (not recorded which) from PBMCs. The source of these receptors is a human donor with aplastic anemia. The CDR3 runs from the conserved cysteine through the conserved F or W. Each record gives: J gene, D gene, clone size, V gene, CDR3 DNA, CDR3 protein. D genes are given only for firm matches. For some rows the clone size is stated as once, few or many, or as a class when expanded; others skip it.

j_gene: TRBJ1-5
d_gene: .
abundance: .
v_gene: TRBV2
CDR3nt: TGTGCCAGCAGGATAGGACGTAAAACCCGCAATCAGCCCCAGCATTTT
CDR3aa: CASRIGRKTRNQPQHF

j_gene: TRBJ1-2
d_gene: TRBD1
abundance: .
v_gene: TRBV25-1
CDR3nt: TGTGCCAAACACCGGTGGAGGGGGCCTGCTAACTATGGCTACACCTTC
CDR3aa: CAKHRWRGPANYGYTF

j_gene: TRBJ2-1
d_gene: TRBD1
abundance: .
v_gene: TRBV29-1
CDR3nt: TGCAGCGAAGGGACAGGGACCTACAATGAGCAGTTCTTC
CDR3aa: CSEGTGTYNEQFF

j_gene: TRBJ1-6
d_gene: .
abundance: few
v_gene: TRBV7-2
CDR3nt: TGTGCCAGCAGCTTAGAGTTGGGTTCACCCCTCCACTTT
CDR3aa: CASSLELGSPLHF

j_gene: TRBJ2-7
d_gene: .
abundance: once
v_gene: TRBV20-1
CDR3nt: TGCAGTGCTTCAGACAGCCCTTCCGACGAGCAGTACTTC
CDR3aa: CSASDSPSDEQYF

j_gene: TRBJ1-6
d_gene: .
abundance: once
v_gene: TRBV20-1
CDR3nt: TGCAGTGCTAGAAGTGGGACGTTCCTCCACTTT
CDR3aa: CSARSGTFLHF

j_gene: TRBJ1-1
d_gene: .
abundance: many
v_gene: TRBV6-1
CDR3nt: TGTGCCAGCAGCGGGGACCGGGAAGCTTTCTTT
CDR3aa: CASSGDREAFF

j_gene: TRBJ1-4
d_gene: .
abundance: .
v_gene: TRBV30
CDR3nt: TGTGCCTGGAATCTGGTGTCCGAAAAACTGTTTTTT
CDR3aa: CAWNLVSEKLFF

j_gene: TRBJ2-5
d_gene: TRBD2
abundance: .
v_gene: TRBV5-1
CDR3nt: TGCGCCAGCAGCGGAACGACTAGCGGGAGTATGGTGGAGACCCAGTACTTC
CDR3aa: CASSGTTSGSMVETQYF

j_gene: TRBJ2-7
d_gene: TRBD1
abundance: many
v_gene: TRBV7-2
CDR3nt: TGTGCCAGCAGCCCCGGCCCGGGGACAGGGGCCTACGAGCAGTACTTC
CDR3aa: CASSPGPGTGAYEQYF

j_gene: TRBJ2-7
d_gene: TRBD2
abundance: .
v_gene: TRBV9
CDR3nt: TGTGCCAGCAGCGCTTCGGGGCTAGCGGGAGTCCGCTACGAGCAGTACTTC
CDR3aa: CASSASGLAGVRYEQYF

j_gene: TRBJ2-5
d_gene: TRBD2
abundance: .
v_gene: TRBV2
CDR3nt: TGTGCCAGCAGCCAGACTAGCGGGGGGGGGGAGACCCAGTACTTC
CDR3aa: CASSQTSGGGETQYF

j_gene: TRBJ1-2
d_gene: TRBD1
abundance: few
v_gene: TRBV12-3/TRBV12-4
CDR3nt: TGTGCCAGCAGTCCTCGACAGGGGTCCTATGGCTACACCTTC
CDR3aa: CASSPRQGSYGYTF

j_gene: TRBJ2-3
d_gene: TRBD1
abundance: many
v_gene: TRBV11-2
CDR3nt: TGTGCCAGCAGCTTACGGACAGGGACCACTCCACTCCCTCAGTATTTT
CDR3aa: CASSLRTGTTPLPQYF

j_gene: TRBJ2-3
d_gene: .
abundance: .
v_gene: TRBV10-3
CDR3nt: TGTGCCACGCGACAGGGCACAGATACGCAGTATTTT
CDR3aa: CATRQGTDTQYF

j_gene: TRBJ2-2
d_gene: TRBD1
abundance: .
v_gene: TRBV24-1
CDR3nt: TGTGCCGCCAGTGATTTGGGACAGGGGGACACCGGGGAGCTGTTTTTT
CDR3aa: CAASDLGQGDTGELFF

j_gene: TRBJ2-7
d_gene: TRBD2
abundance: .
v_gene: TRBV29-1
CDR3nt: TGCAGCGTTGTCCTAGCGGGAACCTACGAGCAGTACTTC
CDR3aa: CSVVLAGTYEQYF

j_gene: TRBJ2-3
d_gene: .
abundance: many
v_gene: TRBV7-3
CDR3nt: TGTGCCAGCAGCACTATTGGGGAGTACACAGATACGCAGTATTTT
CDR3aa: CASSTIGEYTDTQYF

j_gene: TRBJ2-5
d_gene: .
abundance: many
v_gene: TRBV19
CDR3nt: TGTGCCAGTAGTTCGGGGGGCGCAGAGACCCAGTACTTC
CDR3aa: CASSSGGAETQYF

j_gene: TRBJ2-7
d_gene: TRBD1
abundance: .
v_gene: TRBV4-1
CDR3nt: TGCGCCAGCAGCCAAGCGGGACAGGGGGAGCGGGAGCAGTACTTC
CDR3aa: CASSQAGQGEREQYF

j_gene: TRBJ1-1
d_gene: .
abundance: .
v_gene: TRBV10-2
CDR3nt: TGCGCCAGCCTATCTAAATGGGGACAATCGAACACTGAAGCTTTCTTT
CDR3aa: CASLSKWGQSNTEAFF

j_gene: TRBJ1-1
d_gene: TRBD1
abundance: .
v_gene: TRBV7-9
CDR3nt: TGTGCCAGCAGCGGCCGGGACAGCACTGAAGCTTTCTTT
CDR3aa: CASSGRDSTEAFF

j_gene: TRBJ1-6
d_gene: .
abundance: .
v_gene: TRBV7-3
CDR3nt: TGTGCCAGCAGCCGCACTGGGGGCAGGGATTCACCCCTCCACTTT
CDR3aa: CASSRTGGRDSPLHF

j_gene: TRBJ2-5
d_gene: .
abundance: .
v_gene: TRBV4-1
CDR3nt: TGCGCCAGCAGCCAAGATACGGGAGAGACCCAGTACTTC
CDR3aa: CASSQDTGETQYF

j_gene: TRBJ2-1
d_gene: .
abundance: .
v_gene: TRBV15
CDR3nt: TGTGCCACCAGCCCGCGGGATATCTCCTACAATGAGCAGTTCTTC
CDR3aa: CATSPRDISYNEQFF

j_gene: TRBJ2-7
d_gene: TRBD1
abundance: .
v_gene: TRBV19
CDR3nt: TGTGCCAGTAGTCCCGGACAGGGGCCCGCCTACGAGCAGTACTTC
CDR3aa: CASSPGQGPAYEQYF

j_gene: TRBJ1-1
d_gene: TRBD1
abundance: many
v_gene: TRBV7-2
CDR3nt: TGTGCCAGCAGATTTGACAGGGTGAGCACTGAAGCTTTCTTT
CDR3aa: CASRFDRVSTEAFF